This TCR beta chain was captured in a study of blood T cell repertoires in COVID-19. Study summary: Sites in the United States, Italy and Spain provided acute and convalescent COVID-19 samples. T cells, B-cell-depleted T cells, or PBMCs provided the cDNA or gDNA that served as material.

In the authors' workflow: From reference gene primer amplification, estimates of nucleated cell counts were derived. Libraries were prepared by immunoSEQ multiplex PCR; TCRdb keeps only in-frame clonotypes and omits some of them. V and J calls and clone size follow that table, whereas D and trimming were derived from the DNA. Here the sample spans over 250,000 clones, 88% being singletons. Trimming removed 2 bases at V and 4 bases at J, with 14 bases between. The CDR3 totals 15 residues. CDR1 MNHNS and CDR2 SASEGT come from the germline V gene. The sample holds a few counts of this clone. The sample consisted of PBMCs or T cells enriched from blood (not recorded which). This rearrangement joins TRBV6-1 to TRBJ1-2; TRBD1 might be the D (5 bases). This receptor was taken from a woman between 50 and 59 years old who had recovered from COVID-19. The DNA of the CDR3 is TGTGCCAGCAGTGAAAGGCGGGGGTTTTCCTATGGCTACACCTTC. It translates to CASSERRGFSYGYTF.